This T cell receptor (beta chain) was documented in a study of blood T cell repertoires in COVID-19. Whole-study context: Acute and convalescent COVID-19 samples came from the United States, Italy and Spain. T cells, B-cell-depleted T cells, or PBMCs provided the cDNA or gDNA that served as material.

Either two negative PCRs, clearance, or symptom resolution qualified Cohort 3 donors as recovered. The CDR3 loop spans 14 amino acids. Germline V lookup: CDR1 LGHDT, CDR2 YNNKEL (reference sequence). V was clipped by 3 bases and J by 4 bases, with 12 bases between them. As originally analysed: Reference gene primer amplification in the assay estimated nucleated cell counts. Assay used: immunoSEQ multiplex PCR; TCRdb lists only in-frame clones, some missing. V and J calls and clone size are as listed in that table; D and trimming were resolved from the DNA. The sample consists of some 310,000 clones, under 90% of them appearing once.

J is TRBJ2-5 and V is TRBV3-1 (or the pseudogene TRBV3-2), with D maybe TRBD1 (5 bases). The source is a woman in her twenties or thirties who had recovered from COVID-19. The sample was PBMCs or T cells enriched from blood (not recorded which). Here the CDR3 DNA reads TGTGCCAGCAGCCATTGGAACAGGCGAGAGACCCAGTACTTC. Its protein is CASSHWNRRETQYF.